These 23 T cell receptor beta chains share one sample of origin, sequenced in a study of cytomegalovirus exposure and HLA in healthy donors (dated by TCRdb to about 2017). The library came from the immunoSEQ multiplex PCR assay. For the multiplex PCR, a mixture combining 60 forward primers for TCR Vbeta segments and 13 reverse primers for TCR Jbeta segments was used. The clones in this table, taken by TCRdb from immuneACCESS, are in-frame only. Not every clone is retained; where verified, under half of the shortfall comes from an unresolved V gene, and the cause of the rest is unknown. This sample comprises roughly 150,000 clones, 60% to 80% of them detected only once. Around 15% of the sample comes from the top ten. The specimen sequenced was PBMCs. The receptors were sampled from a woman aged 40 to 49 in good health and CMV-seronegative.

The V gene is TRBV5-1, the J gene TRBJ2-3; unclear D gene. V lost 4 bases, J lost 2 bases, and 14 bases lay in between. CDR3 size: 15 residues. CDR1 is SGHRS and CDR2 is YFSETQ in the germline V gene. CDR3 nucleotide sequence: TGCGCCAGCAGCCGCGTCCACCAAAACACAGATACGCAGTATTTT. It encodes CASSRVHQNTDTQYF.

The V gene is TRBV14, the J gene TRBJ1-4; the D gene is possibly TRBD1 (6 bases). V dropped 4 bases and J dropped 4 bases, with 22 bases sitting between them. Germline values: CDR1 SGHDN, CDR2 FVKESK. The CDR3 is made up of 18 amino acids. Here the CDR3 DNA reads TGTGCCAGCAGCCGAAGTGGACAGTACCCGGGCAATAATGAAAAACTGTTTTTT. Its translation is CASSRSGQYPGNNEKLFF.

V usage is TRBV27 and J usage is TRBJ2-2, with a weak D call TRBD2 (5 bases). The germline gives CDR1 MNHEY, CDR2 SMNVEV (reference sequence). Trimming took 5 bases from V and 2 from J, leaving 9 bases between them. The CDR3 extends over 14 amino acids. CDR3 sequence reads: CASSQRINTGELFF. The CDR3 DNA reads TGTGCCAGCAGTCAGCGGATAAACACCGGGGAGCTGTTTTTT.

The rearrangement links TRBV5-4 to TRBJ2-7; possibly TRBD1 for D (6 bases). The CDR3 sequence is 12 residues long. CDR1 and CDR2 from the germline V gene are SGHNT and YYREEE (reference sequence). With 4 bases removed from V and 4 bases from J, the gap between germline ends came to 9 bases. The CDR3 is CASSTQGYEQYF. The CDR3 region has the DNA TGTGCCAGCAGCACGCAGGGGTACGAGCAGTACTTC. Full variable domain (rest looked up from reference TRBV5-4 and TRBJ2-7): ETGVTQSPTHLIKTRGQQVTLRCSSQSGHNTVSWYQQALGQGPQFIFQYYREEENGRGNFPPRFSGLQFPNYSSELNVNALELDDSALYLCASSTQGYEQYFGPGTRLTVT.

The genes are TRBV5-1 and TRBJ2-7, with 7 bases lining up with TRBD1. The germline V gene has CDR1 SGHRS and CDR2 YFSETQ. The CDR3 runs 12 residues. Trimming removed 3 bases from V and 4 bases from J; junction bases left unmatched: 1. The CDR3 region has the DNA TGCGCCAGCAGCTCGACAGGGTACGAGCAGTACTTC. Amino acids: CASSSTGYEQYF.

The chain uses TRBV11-1 and TRBJ1-1; D call uncertain. Germline CDR1 is SGHAT and CDR2 is FQDESV (reference sequence). The CDR3 totals 14 residues. The germline V and J ends were trimmed by 5 bases and 4 bases, with 14 bases remaining between them. CDR3 region: CASSLLAGGTEAFF. CDR3 nucleotide sequence: TGTGCCAGCAGCCTCCTAGCGGGTGGCACTGAAGCTTTCTTT. The full variable domain, its missing parts supplied by reference TRBV11-1 and TRBJ1-1, is EAEVAQSPRYKITEKSQAVAFWCDPISGHATLYWYRQILGQGPELLVQFQDESVVDDSQLPKDRFSAERLKGVDSTLKIQPAELGDSAMYLCASSLLAGGTEAFFGQGTRLTVV.

The rearrangement uses TRBV7-2 and TRBJ2-5; 12 bases line up with TRBD2. V gave up 6 bases and J gave up 2 bases; unmatched junction bases: 4. The CDR3 loop spans 15 amino acids. Germline-derived CDR1 and CDR2 are SGHTA and FQGNSA. As DNA, the CDR3 is TGTGCCAGCAGTCGGACTAGCGGGGATCAAGAGACCCAGTACTTC. Translation: CASSRTSGDQETQYF.

This rearrangement joins TRBV7-6 to TRBJ2-1; TRBD1 agrees at 7 bases. Germline V gene data show CDR1 as SGHVS and CDR2 as FNYEAQ. This CDR3 contains 16 residues. The V and J ends lost 5 bases and 1 base, in that order; junction bases with no gene match: 8. CDR3: CASSPGQDPSYNEQFF. For the CDR3, the DNA is TGTGCCAGCAGCCCCGGACAGGACCCTTCCTACAATGAGCAGTTCTTC.

The genes are TRBV6-6 and TRBJ2-7, with 8 nucleotides matching TRBD1. The germline V gene encodes CDR1 MNHNY and CDR2 SVGAGI (reference sequence). After removal of 0 bases from V and 5 bases from J, the junction contained 3 bases not matched to a gene. The CDR3 covers 14 residues. The CDR3 here is CASSYSGRGHEQYF. CDR3 sequence (DNA): TGTGCCAGCAGTTACTCAGGCAGGGGGCACGAGCAGTACTTC.

The CDR3 protein is CASSQESRVVYEQYF. The CDR3 DNA is TGCGCCAGCAGCCAAGAGAGCAGGGTAGTATACGAGCAGTACTTC. The rearrangement uses TRBV4-1 and TRBJ2-7, with D tentatively TRBD1 (5 bases). CDR3 length: 15 residues. CDR1 MGHRA and CDR2 YSYEKL come from the germline V gene. V was clipped by 0 bases and J by 4 bases, with 13 bases between them.

The chain uses TRBV6-1 and TRBJ2-3; TRBD2 agrees at 8 bases. The CDR3 length is 15 residues. The germline CDR1 and CDR2 sequences are MNHNS and SASEGT. CDR3 nucleotides: TGTGCGGGGGGGCAGGGACTAGATACGACAGATACGCAGTATTTT. Translated, it gives CAGGQGLDTTDTQYF.

J is TRBJ2-7 and V is TRBV14, with TRBD1 as a possible D gene (5 bases). The CDR3 is made up of 15 amino acids. Trimming removed 3 bases at V and 2 bases at J, with 14 bases between. CDR1 is SGHDN, CDR2 FVKESK, per germline. The CDR3 nucleotides are TGTGCCAGCAGCCATACCCCAGGGTTCCCCTACGAGCAGTACTTC. Translating it yields CASSHTPGFPYEQYF.

This clone was seen only a few times. The genes are TRBV30 and TRBJ2-1; 11 nucleotides line up with TRBD1. Looked up from germline, CDR1 is GTSNPN and CDR2 is SVGIG (reference sequence). This CDR3 has 19 amino acids. The V segment lost 3 bases and the J segment 6 bases; nucleotides outside the gene matches: 19. The CDR3 nucleotides read TGTGCCTGGAGACCCCCTATCCTTAGGGACAGGGGGATTATCAATGAGCAGTTCTTC. It codes for CAWRPPILRDRGIINEQFF.

Only a few counts were recorded for this clone. The gene calls are TRBV2 and TRBJ2-7; TRBD2 might be the D (6 bases). The V gene's germline CDR1 is SNHLY and CDR2 FYNNEI. The ends were cut back, 5 bases at V and 0 bases at J, with 14 bases in the middle. This CDR3 is built from 15 residues. In DNA, the CDR3 is TGTGCCAGCAGTCTGGGCTACGGGAGCTCCTACGAGCAGTACTTC. It specifies CASSLGYGSSYEQYF.

The V gene is TRBV4-2, the J gene TRBJ2-2; 8 bases align to TRBD2. Germline V gene data show CDR1 as LGHNA and CDR2 as YNFKEQ. After removal of 0 bases from V and 6 bases from J, the junction contained 12 bases not matched to a gene. The CDR3 has 18 residues. CDR3 nucleotides: TGTGCCAGCAGCCAAGAGGTACCGGGACTAGGGCTCTCCGGGGAGCTGTTTTTT. Translated: CASSQEVPGLGLSGELFF.

The rearrangement joins TRBV7-3 to TRBJ2-6; TRBD1 aligns across 7 bases. The CDR3 is made up of 16 amino acids. The V gene's germline CDR1 is SGHTA and CDR2 FQGTGA. Trimming took 5 bases from V and 2 from J; bases not matched to a gene: 6. CDR3 residues: CASSPQGQAGANVLTF. Here the CDR3 DNA reads TGTGCCAGCAGCCCCCAAGGACAGGCTGGGGCCAACGTCCTGACTTTC. The full variable domain, rest sourced from reference TRBV7-3 and TRBJ2-6, is GAGVSQTPSNKVTEKGKYVELRCDPISGHTALYWYRQSLGQGPEFLIYFQGTGAADDSGLPNDRFFAVRPEGSVSTLKIQRTERGDSAVYLCASSPQGQAGANVLTFGAGSRLTVL.

Written as DNA, the CDR3 is TGTGCCAGCAGCCCTCGGGGCACTGAAGCTTTCTTT. Its translation: CASSPRGTEAFF. V gene TRBV11-2 combines with J gene TRBJ1-1; D gene ambiguous. The CDR3 length is 12 residues. The V end was cut by 5 bases, the J end by 4 bases, with 8 bases between. Germline values: CDR1 SGHAT, CDR2 FQNNGV.

The chain recombines TRBV7-9 with TRBJ1-3; D may be TRBD1 (5 bases). The CDR3 loop spans 14 amino acids. In germline, CDR1 is SEHNR, CDR2 FQNEAQ (reference sequence). V was pared by 11 bases and J by 0 bases, with 14 bases between. For the CDR3, the DNA is TGTGCCGGGGCCGCTGCCGGCTCTGGAAACACCATATATTTT. It codes for CAGAAAGSGNTIYF.

The chain couples TRBV6-9 to TRBJ1-2; D is uncertain. The V end lost 2 bases, the J end lost 0 bases, and 7 bases lay between the germline ends. Germline lookup yields CDR1 MNHGY and CDR2 SVAAGI. The CDR3 covers 14 residues. CDR3 sequence reads: CASSYRDTNYGYTF. CDR3 in DNA: TGTGCCAGCAGTTATCGCGACACTAACTATGGCTACACCTTC.

The chain couples TRBV7-9 to TRBJ2-7; TRBD1 agrees at 7 bases. V shed 5 bases, J shed 4 bases, and the junction held 11 bases outside the gene matches. The CDR3 runs 15 residues. Germline V CDR1 and CDR2: SEHNR, FQNEAQ (reference sequence). The CDR3 sequence: CASSPNRGQGYEQYF. CDR3 DNA sequence: TGTGCCAGCAGCCCAAACAGGGGACAAGGGTACGAGCAGTACTTC.

The chain is built from TRBV4-1 and TRBJ2-7; 7 bases match TRBD1. Trimming at V came to 1 base and at J to 4 bases, leaving 4 bases not matched to a gene. This CDR3 has 14 amino acids. Germline V CDR1 and CDR2: MGHRA, YSYEKL. The CDR3 sequence is CASSQGQGLYEQYF. CDR3 coding DNA: TGCGCCAGCAGCCAAGGACAGGGCTTGTACGAGCAGTACTTC.

A few counts support this clone. The chain recombines TRBV25-1 with TRBJ2-5, with TRBD2 matching over 10 bases. V was pared by 2 bases and J by 4 bases, with 7 bases of the junction left unmatched. Germline V gene lookup returns CDR1 MGHDK and CDR2 SYGVNS. The CDR3 sequence is 16 residues long. DNA of the CDR3: TGTGCCAGCAGTGAACCCAGCGGGGGGGCCGGAGAGACCCAGTACTTC. It translates to CASSEPSGGAGETQYF.

This chain connects TRBV6-6 to TRBJ2-3; D might be TRBD1 (6 bases). V lost 4 bases and J 7 bases, leaving 21 bases between the germline ends. The germline CDR1 and CDR2 sequences are MNHNY and SVGAGI (reference sequence). CDR3 size: 16 residues. CDR3: CASSSGRTQDRYTQYF. The CDR3 bases are TGTGCCAGCAGTTCAGGCAGGACCCAAGACAGGTATACGCAGTATTTT.